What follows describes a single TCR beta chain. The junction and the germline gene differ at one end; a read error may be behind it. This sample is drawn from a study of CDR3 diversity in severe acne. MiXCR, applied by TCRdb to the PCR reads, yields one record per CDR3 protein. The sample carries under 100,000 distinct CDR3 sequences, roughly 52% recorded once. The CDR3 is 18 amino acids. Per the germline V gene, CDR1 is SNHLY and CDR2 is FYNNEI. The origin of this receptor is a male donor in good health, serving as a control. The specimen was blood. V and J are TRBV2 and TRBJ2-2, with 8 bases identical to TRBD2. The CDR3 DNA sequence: TGTGCCAGCAGTGAGGGGGGGGGGCGGGGGGCTGCCACCGGGGAGCTGTTATTT. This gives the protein CASSEGGGRGAATGELLF.